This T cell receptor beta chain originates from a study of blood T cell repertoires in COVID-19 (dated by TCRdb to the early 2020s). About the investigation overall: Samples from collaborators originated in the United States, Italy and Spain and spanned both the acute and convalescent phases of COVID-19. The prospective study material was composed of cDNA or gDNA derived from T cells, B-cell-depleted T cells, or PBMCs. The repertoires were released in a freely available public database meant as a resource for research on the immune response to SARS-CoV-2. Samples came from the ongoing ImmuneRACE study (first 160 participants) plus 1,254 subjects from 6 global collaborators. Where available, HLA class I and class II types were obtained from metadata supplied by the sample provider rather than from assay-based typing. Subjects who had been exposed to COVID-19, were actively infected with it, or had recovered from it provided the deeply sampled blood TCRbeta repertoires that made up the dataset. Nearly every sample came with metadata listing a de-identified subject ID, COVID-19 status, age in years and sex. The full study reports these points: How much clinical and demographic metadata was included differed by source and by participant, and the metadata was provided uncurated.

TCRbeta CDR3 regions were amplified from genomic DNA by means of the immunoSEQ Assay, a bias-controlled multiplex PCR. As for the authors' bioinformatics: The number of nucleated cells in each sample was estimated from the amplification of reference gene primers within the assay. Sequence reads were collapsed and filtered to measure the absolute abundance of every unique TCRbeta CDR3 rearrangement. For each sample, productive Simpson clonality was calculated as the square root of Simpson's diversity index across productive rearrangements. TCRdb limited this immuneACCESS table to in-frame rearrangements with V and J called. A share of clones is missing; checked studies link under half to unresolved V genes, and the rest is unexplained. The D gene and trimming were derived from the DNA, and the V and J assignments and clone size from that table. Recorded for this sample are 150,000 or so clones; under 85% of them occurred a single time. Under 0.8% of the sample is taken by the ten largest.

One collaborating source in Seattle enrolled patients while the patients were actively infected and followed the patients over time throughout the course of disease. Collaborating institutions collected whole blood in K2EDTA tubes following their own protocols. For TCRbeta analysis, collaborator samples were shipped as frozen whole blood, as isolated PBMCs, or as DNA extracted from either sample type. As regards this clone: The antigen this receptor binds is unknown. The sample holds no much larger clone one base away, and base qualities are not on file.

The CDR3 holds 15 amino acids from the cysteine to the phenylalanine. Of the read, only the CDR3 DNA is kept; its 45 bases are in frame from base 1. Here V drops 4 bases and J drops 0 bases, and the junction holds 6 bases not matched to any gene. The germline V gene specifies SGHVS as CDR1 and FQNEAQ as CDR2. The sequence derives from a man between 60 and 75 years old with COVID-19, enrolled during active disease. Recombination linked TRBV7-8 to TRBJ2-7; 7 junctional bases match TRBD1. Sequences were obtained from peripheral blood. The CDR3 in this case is CASSSSTGNSYEQYF. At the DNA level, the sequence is TGTGCCAGCAGCTCGTCGACAGGGAACTCCTACGAGCAGTACTTC.